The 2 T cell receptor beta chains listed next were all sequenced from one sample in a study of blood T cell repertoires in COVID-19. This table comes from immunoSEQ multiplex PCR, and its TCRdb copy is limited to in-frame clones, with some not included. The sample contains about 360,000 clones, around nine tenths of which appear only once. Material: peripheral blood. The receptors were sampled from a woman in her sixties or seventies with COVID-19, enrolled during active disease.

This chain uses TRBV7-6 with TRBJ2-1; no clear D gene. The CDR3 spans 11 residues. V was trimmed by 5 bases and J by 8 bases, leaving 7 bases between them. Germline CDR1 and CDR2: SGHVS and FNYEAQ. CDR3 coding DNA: TGTGCCAGCAGCCCCCTAGATGAGCAGTTCTTC. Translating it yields CASSPLDEQFF.

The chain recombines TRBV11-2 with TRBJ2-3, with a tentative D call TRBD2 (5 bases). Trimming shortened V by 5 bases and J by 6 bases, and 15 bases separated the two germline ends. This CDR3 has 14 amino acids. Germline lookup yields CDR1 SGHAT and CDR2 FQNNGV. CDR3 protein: CASSLHGVGDTQYF. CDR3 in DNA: TGTGCCAGCAGCCTTCACGGGGTCGGGGATACGCAGTATTTT.